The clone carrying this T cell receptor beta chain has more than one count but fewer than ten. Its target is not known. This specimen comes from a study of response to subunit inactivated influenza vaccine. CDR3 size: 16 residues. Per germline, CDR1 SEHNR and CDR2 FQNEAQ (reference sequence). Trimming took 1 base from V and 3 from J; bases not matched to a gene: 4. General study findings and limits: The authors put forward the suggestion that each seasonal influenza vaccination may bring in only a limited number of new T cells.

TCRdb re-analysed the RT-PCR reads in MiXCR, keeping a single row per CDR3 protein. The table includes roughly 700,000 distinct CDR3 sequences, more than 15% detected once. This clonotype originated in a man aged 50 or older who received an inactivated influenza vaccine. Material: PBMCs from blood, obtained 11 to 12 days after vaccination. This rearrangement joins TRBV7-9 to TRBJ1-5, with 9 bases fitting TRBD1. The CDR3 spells CASSLEQGATNQPQHF. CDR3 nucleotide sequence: TGTGCCAGCAGCTTAGAACAGGGGGCTACCAATCAGCCCCAGCATTTT.